The 8 T cell receptor beta chains below were found in one sample sequenced in a study of blood T cell repertoires in COVID-19. The method was immunoSEQ multiplex PCR; TCRdb's version includes in-frame clones alone and lacks a portion of them. The table shows about 320,000 clones, with under 95% occurring only once. Sequenced material: PBMCs or T cells enriched from blood (not recorded which). These receptor sequences come from a man aged 55 to 70 who had recovered from COVID-19.

The CDR3 spells CAWSVSGGPYEQFF. The CDR3 DNA is TGTGCCTGGAGTGTATCCGGGGGGCCGTATGAGCAGTTCTTC. The J gene is TRBJ2-1, the V gene TRBV30; TRBD2 might be the D (7 bases). There are 14 residues in the CDR3. Germline loops: CDR1 GTSNPN, CDR2 SVGIG (reference sequence). V dropped 0 bases and J dropped 8 bases, with 14 bases sitting between them. Complete variable domain (other parts from reference TRBV30 and TRBJ2-1): SQTIHQWPATLVQPVGSPLSLECTVEGTSNPNLYWYRQAAGRGLQLLFYSVGIGQISSEVPQNLSASRPQDRQFILSSKKLLLSDSGFYLCAWSVSGGPYEQFFGPGTRLTVL.

J is TRBJ1-1 and V is TRBV7-9, with 10 bases fitting TRBD1. Germline trimming cut 5 bases from V and 3 bases from J; bases unmatched to any gene: 15. Germline V lookup: CDR1 SEHNR, CDR2 FQNEAQ (reference sequence). The CDR3 consists of 18 residues. CDR3 region: CASSPGRDRGVMDTEAFF. DNA of the CDR3: TGTGCCAGCAGCCCAGGCCGGGACAGGGGAGTCATGGACACTGAAGCTTTCTTT.

The V and J genes are TRBV6-5 and TRBJ2-7, with 7 bases matching TRBD2. V lost 3 bases and J lost 0; bases outside the gene matches: 8. This CDR3 has 16 amino acids. CDR1 and CDR2 (germline): MNHEY, SVGAGI. In nucleotides, the CDR3 is TGTGCCAGCAGTTATTCCCCTAGCGGTGGCTCCTACGAGCAGTACTTC. Its translation: CASSYSPSGGSYEQYF.

The chain combines TRBV7-8 with TRBJ1-3; D unresolved. Germline V gives CDR1 SGHVS, CDR2 FQNEAQ. The V end was cut by 4 bases, the J end by 2 bases, with 15 bases between. The length of the CDR3 is 16 residues. CDR3 sequence reads: CASSSKRESTGNTIYF. The CDR3 coding sequence is TGTGCCAGCAGCTCTAAAAGGGAGTCGACTGGAAACACCATATATTTT. Together with reference TRBV7-8 and TRBJ1-3, the CDR3 gives the full variable domain: GAGVSQSPRYKVAKRGQDVALRCDPISGHVSLFWYQQALGQGPEFLTYFQNEAQLDKSGLPSDRFFAERPEGSVSTLKIQRTQQEDSAVYLCASSSKRESTGNTIYFGEGSWLTVV.

The chain combines TRBV19 with TRBJ2-7; 7 bases agree with TRBD1. This CDR3 region has 13 residues. Trimming cost V 4 bases and J 4 bases; bases outside gene matches: 4. CDR1 and CDR2 (germline): LNHDA, SQIVND (reference sequence). Here the CDR3 DNA reads TGTGCCAGTAGTACGGGACAGTTATACGAGCAGTACTTC. Its translation: CASSTGQLYEQYF. Full variable domain (rest looked up from reference TRBV19 and TRBJ2-7): DGGITQSPKYLFRKEGQNVTLSCEQNLNHDAMYWYRQDPGQGLRLIYYSQIVNDFQKGDIAEGYSVSREKKESFPLTVTSAQKNPTAFYLCASSTGQLYEQYFGPGTRLTVT.

The chain joins TRBV7-9 to TRBJ2-5; TRBD2 matches at 10 bases. The CDR3 totals 17 residues. The germline V gene encodes CDR1 SEHNR and CDR2 FQNEAQ (reference sequence). V lost 1 base to trimming and J lost 2 bases; unmatched junction nucleotides: 7. CDR3 sequence: CASSLGSGGTPQETQYF. The DNA of the CDR3 is TGTGCCAGCAGCTTAGGTAGCGGGGGGACTCCACAAGAGACCCAGTACTTC.

The rearrangement uses TRBV5-1 and TRBJ2-2; no reliable D call. The V gene's germline CDR1 is SGHRS and CDR2 YFSETQ. The germline V and J ends were trimmed by 4 bases and 4 bases, with 8 bases remaining between them. The CDR3 covers 13 residues. This CDR3 reads CASSPGGTGELFF. CDR3 bases: TGCGCCAGCAGCCCGGGTGGCACCGGGGAGCTGTTTTTT.

The chain uses TRBV14 and TRBJ1-1, with unresolved D. Germline-derived CDR1 and CDR2 are SGHDN and FVKESK. CDR3 size: 13 residues. Trimming left V 6 bases short and J 7 bases short, with 15 bases between. Written as DNA, the CDR3 is TGTGCCAGCAGTTTTGAGCCGGGAGGTGAAGCTTTCTTT. This sequence encodes CASSFEPGGEAFF.